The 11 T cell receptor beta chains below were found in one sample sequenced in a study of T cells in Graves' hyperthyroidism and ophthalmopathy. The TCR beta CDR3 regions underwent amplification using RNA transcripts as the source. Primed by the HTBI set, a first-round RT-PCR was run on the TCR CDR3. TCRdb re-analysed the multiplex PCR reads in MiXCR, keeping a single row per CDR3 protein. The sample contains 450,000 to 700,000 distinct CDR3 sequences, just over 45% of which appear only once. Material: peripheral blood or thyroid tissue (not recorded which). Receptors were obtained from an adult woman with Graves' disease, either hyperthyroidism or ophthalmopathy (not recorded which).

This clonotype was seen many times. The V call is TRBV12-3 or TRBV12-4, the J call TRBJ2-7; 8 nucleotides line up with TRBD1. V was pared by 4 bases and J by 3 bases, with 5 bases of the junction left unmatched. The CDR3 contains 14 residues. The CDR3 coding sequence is TGTGCCAGCAGTTCCCAACAGGGGGACTACGAGCAGTACTTC. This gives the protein CASSSQQGDYEQYF.

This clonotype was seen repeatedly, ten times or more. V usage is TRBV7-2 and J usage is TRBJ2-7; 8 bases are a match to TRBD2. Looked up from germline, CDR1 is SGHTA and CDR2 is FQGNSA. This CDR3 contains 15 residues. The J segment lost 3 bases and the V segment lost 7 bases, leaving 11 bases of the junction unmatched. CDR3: CASTPGLAERYEQYF. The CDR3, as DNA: TGTGCCAGCACCCCAGGACTAGCTGAGCGCTACGAGCAGTACTTC.

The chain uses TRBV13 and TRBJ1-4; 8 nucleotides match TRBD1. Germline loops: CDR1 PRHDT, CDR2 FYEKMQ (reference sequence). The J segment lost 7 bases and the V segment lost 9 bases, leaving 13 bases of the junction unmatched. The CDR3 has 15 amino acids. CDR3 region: CASQQGVTGSEKLFF. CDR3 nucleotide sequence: TGTGCCAGTCAACAGGGGGTTACCGGGAGTGAAAAACTGTTTTTT.

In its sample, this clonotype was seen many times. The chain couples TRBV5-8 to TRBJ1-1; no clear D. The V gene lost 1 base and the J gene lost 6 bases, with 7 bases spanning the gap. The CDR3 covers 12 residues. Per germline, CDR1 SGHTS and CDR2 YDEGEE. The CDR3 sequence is CASSLFTSEAFF. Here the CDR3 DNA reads TGTGCCAGCAGCTTGTTTACCTCTGAAGCTTTCTTT.

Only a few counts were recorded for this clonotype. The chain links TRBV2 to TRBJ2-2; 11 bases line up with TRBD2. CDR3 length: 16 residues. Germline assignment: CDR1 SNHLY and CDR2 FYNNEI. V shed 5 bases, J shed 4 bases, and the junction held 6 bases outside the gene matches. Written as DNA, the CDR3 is TGTGCCAGCAGTCTGGTAGCGGGAGGGGGCACCGGGGAGCTGTTTTTT. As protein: CASSLVAGGGTGELFF.

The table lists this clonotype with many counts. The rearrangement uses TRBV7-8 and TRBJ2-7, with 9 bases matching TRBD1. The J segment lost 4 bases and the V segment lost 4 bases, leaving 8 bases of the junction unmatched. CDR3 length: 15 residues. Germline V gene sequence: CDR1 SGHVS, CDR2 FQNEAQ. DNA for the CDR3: TGTGCCAGCAGCTCTCAGCCGGACAGGGGTTACGAGCAGTACTTC. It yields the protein CASSSQPDRGYEQYF.

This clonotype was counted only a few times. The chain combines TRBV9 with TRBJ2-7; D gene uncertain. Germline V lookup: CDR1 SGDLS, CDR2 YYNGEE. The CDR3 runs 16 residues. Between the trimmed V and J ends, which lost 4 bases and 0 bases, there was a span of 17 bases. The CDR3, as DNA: TGTGCCAGCAGCCACTCCCAACCGACCAGCTCCTACGAGCAGTACTTC. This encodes CASSHSQPTSSYEQYF. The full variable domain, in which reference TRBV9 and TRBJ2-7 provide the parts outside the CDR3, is DSGVTQTPKHLITATGQRVTLRCSPRSGDLSVYWYQQSLDQGLQFLIQYYNGEERAKGNILERFSAQQFPDLHSELNLSSLELGDSALYFCASSHSQPTSSYEQYFGPGTRLTVT.

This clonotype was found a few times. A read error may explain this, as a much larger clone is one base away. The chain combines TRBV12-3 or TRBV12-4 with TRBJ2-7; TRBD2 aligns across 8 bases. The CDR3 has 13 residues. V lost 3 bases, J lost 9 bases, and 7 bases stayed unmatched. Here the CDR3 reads CASSFGRAGGQYF. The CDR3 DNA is TGTGCCAGCAGTTTCGGACGGGCGGGGGGGCAGTACTTC.

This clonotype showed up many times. The CDR3 region is CARTGNTEAFF. DNA for the CDR3: TGTGCCAGGACGGGGAACACTGAAGCTTTCTTT. V is TRBV2 and J is TRBJ1-1; D not resolved. This CDR3 contains 11 residues. Trimming shortened V by 9 bases and J by 1 base, and 6 bases separated the two germline ends. Germline assignment: CDR1 SNHLY and CDR2 FYNNEI.

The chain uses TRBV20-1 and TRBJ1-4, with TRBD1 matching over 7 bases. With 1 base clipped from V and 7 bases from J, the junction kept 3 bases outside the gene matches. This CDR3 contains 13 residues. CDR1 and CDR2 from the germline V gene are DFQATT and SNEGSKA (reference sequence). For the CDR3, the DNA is TGCAGTGCTAGAGGAGGGGGCTTTGAAAAACTGTTTTTT. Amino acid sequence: CSARGGGFEKLFF.

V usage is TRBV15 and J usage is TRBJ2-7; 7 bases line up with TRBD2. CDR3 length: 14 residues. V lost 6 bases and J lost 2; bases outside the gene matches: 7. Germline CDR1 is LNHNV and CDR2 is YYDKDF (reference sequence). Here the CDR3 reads CATSSGRGTYEQYF. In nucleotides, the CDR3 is TGTGCCACCAGTAGTGGGAGGGGTACCTACGAGCAGTACTTC.